A single sample is the source of the 29 T cell receptor beta chains below, sequenced in a study of T cell repertoires in aging, cancer and after chemotherapy. The template was genomic DNA from peripheral blood, not RNA. A mixed TRB-A/B primer pool amplified rearranged TRB by multiplex touch-down PCR. TCRdb passed the multiplex PCR reads through MiXCR, listing each CDR3 protein once. The sample carries fewer than 3,500 distinct CDR3 sequences, 30% recorded once. Material: blood. The receptors stem from a human donor in good health.

Only a few counts were recorded for this clonotype. This chain uses TRBV4-1 with TRBJ1-2, with TRBD1 matching 7 bases. This CDR3 has 17 amino acids. V gave up 2 bases and J gave up 7 bases; unmatched junction bases: 16. Per germline, CDR1 MGHRA and CDR2 YSYEKL. CDR3 nucleotides: TGCGCCAGCAGCCAAACCAACCGGGACAGCCTTTTTCTTGGCTACACCTTC. Translating it yields CASSQTNRDSLFLGYTF.

The chain has TRBV6-4 and TRBJ2-3; 13 nucleotides match TRBD2. The germline V gene has CDR1 MRHNA and CDR2 SNTAGT. Trimming took 3 bases from V and 2 from J; bases not matched to a gene: 2. This CDR3 is 16 amino acids long. The CDR3 here is CASSETSGGFTDTQYF. As DNA, the CDR3 is TGTGCCAGCAGTGAGACTAGCGGGGGGTTCACAGATACGCAGTATTTT.

This clonotype is medium-sized. The rearrangement uses TRBV6-5 and TRBJ1-6; possibly TRBD1 for D (6 bases). The CDR3 runs 14 residues. Germline V CDR1 and CDR2: MNHEY, SVGAGI. V lost 1 base and J lost 10, with 11 bases in between. The CDR3 protein is CASSYFRGVSPLHF. As DNA, the CDR3 is TGTGCCAGCAGTTACTTCAGGGGTGTATCACCCCTCCACTTT.

This clonotype is labeled as medium-sized. This rearrangement joins TRBV7-2 to TRBJ1-1; TRBD1 matches at 9 bases. Germline CDR1 and CDR2: SGHTA and FQGNSA. The CDR3 runs to 13 residues. The CDR3 reads CHTRQGGYTEAFF. The DNA of the CDR3 is TGTCATACGAGACAGGGGGGTTATACTGAAGCTTTCTTT.

By share, this clonotype counts as medium-sized. The rearrangement links TRBV5-1 to TRBJ2-1; a weak D match, TRBD2 (6 bases). The length of the CDR3 is 17 residues. With 1 base removed from V and 3 bases from J, the gap between germline ends came to 17 bases. Germline V gives CDR1 SGHRS, CDR2 YFSETQ. Here the CDR3 reads CASSLHSRKDYYNEQFF. For the CDR3, the DNA is TGCGCCAGCAGCTTGCACAGTAGGAAGGACTACTACAATGAGCAGTTCTTC.

By share, this clonotype counts as medium-sized (0.01 to 0.1%). The chain joins TRBV19 to TRBJ1-2; D call uncertain. V lost 1 base to trimming and J lost 8 bases, with 11 bases between them. Germline CDR1 is LNHDA and CDR2 is SQIVND (reference sequence). The CDR3 consists of 13 residues. The CDR3 sequence: CASSIAPEFGYTF. The CDR3 coding sequence is TGTGCCAGTAGTATAGCACCGGAATTCGGCTACACCTTC.

This clonotype is medium-sized (0.01 to 0.1%) in the sample. This CDR3 is CASSLTAYNEQFF. CDR3 nucleotide sequence: TGCGCCAGCAGCCTGACAGCCTACAATGAGCAGTTCTTC. The chain links TRBV4-3 to TRBJ2-1; D might be TRBD1 (5 bases). Germline CDR1 LGHNA, CDR2 YSLEER. Trimming took 4 bases from V and 2 from J, leaving 6 bases between them. The CDR3 is 13 amino acids.

This clonotype is termed medium-sized (0.01 to 0.1%). The genes are TRBV19 and TRBJ1-1; perhaps TRBD1 as D (6 bases). Germline V CDR1 and CDR2: LNHDA, SQIVND (reference sequence). The CDR3 totals 13 residues. Trimming stripped 5 bases from V and 2 bases from J, with 9 bases between. CDR3 sequence: CASSGQLNTEAFF. The CDR3 DNA reads TGTGCCAGTAGTGGACAGCTAAACACTGAAGCTTTCTTT.

About this clonotype itself: A read error may explain this, as a much larger clone is one base away. The V and J genes are TRBV6-4 and TRBJ2-1; 16 bases line up with TRBD2. Germline V gives CDR1 MRHNA, CDR2 SNTAGT. V lost 8 bases to trimming and J lost 6 bases; unmatched junction nucleotides: 4. The CDR3 length is 15 residues. CDR3 loop: CASGGTSGGANEQFF. The CDR3 bases are TGTGCCAGCGGTGGGACTAGCGGGGGGGCCAATGAGCAGTTCTTC.

This clonotype is medium-sized within its sample. The V and J genes are TRBV7-2 and TRBJ1-3; perhaps TRBD1 as D (6 bases). Germline values: CDR1 SGHTA, CDR2 FQGNSA. Trimming pared 5 bases from V and 4 bases from J, leaving 21 bases between. There are 17 residues in the CDR3. CDR3 in DNA: TGTGCCAGCAGCCGCGTGGGGGGGGGCGCGGAAGGAAACACCATATATTTT. It is translated as CASSRVGGGAEGNTIYF.

By share, this clonotype ranks as medium-sized. The chain has TRBV20-1 and TRBJ1-1; D gene ambiguous. Germline assignment: CDR1 DFQATT and CDR2 SNEGSKA (reference sequence). Trimming removed 3 bases at V and 5 bases at J, with 7 bases between. The CDR3 extends over 11 amino acids. The CDR3 region has the DNA TGCAGTGCTAGGATCTCTACTGAAGCTTTCTTT. Translation: CSARISTEAFF.

This clonotype was counted between two and nine times. The rearrangement uses TRBV5-1 and TRBJ1-3, with 9 bases matching TRBD1. Germline loops: CDR1 SGHRS, CDR2 YFSETQ. J was trimmed by 3 bases and V by 1 base; bases with no gene match: 5. CDR3 size: 16 residues. As DNA, the CDR3 is TGCGCCAGCAGCTTGTCTTGGACAGGGGTTGGAAACACCATATATTTT. Translated: CASSLSWTGVGNTIYF.

This clonotype was counted once. V and J are TRBV7-9 and TRBJ2-2; D is unclear. Per germline, CDR1 SEHNR and CDR2 FQNEAQ (reference sequence). Trimming removed 1 base from V and 3 bases from J, with 3 bases in between. This CDR3 is 13 amino acids long. This CDR3 reads CASSLEHTGELFF. CDR3 in DNA: TGTGCCAGCAGCTTAGAACACACCGGGGAGCTGTTTTTT.

The CDR3 protein is CASNPGTHWNTEAFF. CDR3 DNA sequence: TGTGCCAGCAACCCCGGGACACATTGGAACACTGAAGCTTTCTTT. The chain couples TRBV11-2 to TRBJ1-1; the D gene is possibly TRBD1 (6 bases). From germline, CDR1 is SGHAT and CDR2 FQNNGV. The CDR3 is 15 amino acids. V was clipped by 7 bases and J by 1 base, with 16 bases between them.

By sample fraction, this clonotype is medium-sized. V is TRBV12-3 or TRBV12-4 and J is TRBJ2-7; TRBD2 matches 7 bases. The J segment lost 6 bases and the V segment lost 3 bases, leaving 5 bases of the junction unmatched. The CDR3 loop spans 13 amino acids. CDR3 coding DNA: TGTGCCAGCAGTTTCGGCAGGGAGGGCGAGCAGTACTTC. Amino acid sequence: CASSFGREGEQYF.

On this clonotype: A read error is possible here, since a much larger clone lies one base away. V usage is TRBV12-3 or TRBV12-4 and J usage is TRBJ2-5; D tentatively fits TRBD1 or TRBD2 (5 bases each). V was cut by 5 bases and J by 5 bases, with 21 bases left in between. The CDR3 loop spans 16 amino acids. The CDR3 DNA sequence: TGTGCCAGCAGTGAAAATGAGGGGAAGGGTGCGGAGACCCAGTACTTC. Protein product: CASSENEGKGAETQYF.

This clonotype is categorized as medium-sized (0.01 to 0.1%). Here the CDR3 reads CASSSAGTGRSYEQYF. The CDR3 DNA sequence: TGTGCCAGTAGTTCCGCCGGGACAGGGCGTTCCTACGAGCAGTACTTC. This sequence joins TRBV19 and TRBJ2-7, with 9 positions matching TRBD1. There are 16 residues in the CDR3. In germline, CDR1 is LNHDA, CDR2 SQIVND (reference sequence). V shed 5 bases, J shed 1 base, and the junction held 9 bases outside the gene matches.

This clonotype qualifies as medium-sized. The chain employs TRBV20-1 and TRBJ2-1; 10 nucleotides match TRBD1. V was pared by 3 bases and J by 5 bases, with 4 bases of the junction left unmatched. The CDR3 runs to 14 residues. From germline, CDR1 is DFQATT and CDR2 SNEGSKA (reference sequence). The CDR3 sequence is CSARGQGKDNEQFF. CDR3 in DNA: TGCAGTGCTAGGGGACAGGGGAAGGACAATGAGCAGTTCTTC.

There are a few counts of this clonotype. The J gene is TRBJ2-7, the V gene TRBV4-1, with D maybe TRBD1 (5 bases). CDR1 and CDR2 (germline): MGHRA, YSYEKL. CDR3 length equals 15 residues. V was pared by 4 bases and J by 2 bases, with 15 bases between. CDR3 residues: CASSLSPTDTYEQYF. CDR3 bases: TGCGCCAGCAGCCTTTCTCCGACAGATACCTACGAGCAGTACTTC.

J is TRBJ2-1 and V is TRBV28; a possible D gene is TRBD2 (6 bases). This CDR3 has 18 amino acids. Looked up from germline, CDR1 is MDHEN and CDR2 is SYDVKM. V was clipped by 3 bases and J by 2 bases, with 20 bases between them. DNA for the CDR3: TGTGCCAGCAGTTTTTACGGGAGCTCCCTTTTTACCTACAATGAGCAGTTCTTC. Amino acid sequence: CASSFYGSSLFTYNEQFF.

This clonotype rates as medium-sized (0.01 to 0.1%). The chain couples TRBV5-6 to TRBJ1-1, with D possibly TRBD1 on 5 matching bases. V was shortened by 4 bases and J by 0 bases, with 13 bases between the two germline ends. This CDR3 is 15 amino acids long. Per germline, CDR1 SGHDT and CDR2 YYEEEE. The DNA of the CDR3 is TGTGCCAGCAGCCCGGAGACGGGACTGAACACTGAAGCTTTCTTT. Translating it yields CASSPETGLNTEAFF.

The chain couples TRBV15 to TRBJ2-3, with TRBD2 as a possible D gene (7 bases). Germline assignment: CDR1 LNHNV and CDR2 YYDKDF (reference sequence). Trimming cost V 0 bases and J 5 bases, with 15 bases left between them. The CDR3 loop spans 16 amino acids. The CDR3 DNA reads as TGTGCCACCAGCAGAGAGGGGGGGCTAGGGAAAGATACGCAGTATTTT. Its protein is CATSREGGLGKDTQYF.

In its sample, this clonotype ranks as medium-sized (0.01 to 0.1%). The chain uses TRBV20-1 and TRBJ2-5, with 12 positions matching TRBD2. Looked up from germline, CDR1 is DFQATT and CDR2 is SNEGSKA (reference sequence). The CDR3 spans 14 residues. Trimming at V came to 3 bases and at J to 3 bases, leaving 2 bases not matched to a gene. CDR3 amino acids: CSARLAGGKETQYF. The CDR3 nucleotides are TGCAGTGCTAGGCTAGCGGGGGGGAAAGAGACCCAGTACTTC.

V and J are TRBV7-3 and TRBJ2-1, with 9 bases identical to TRBD1. The CDR3 spans 17 residues. Germline-derived CDR1 and CDR2 are SGHTA and FQGTGA. Trimming at V came to 6 bases and at J to 9 bases, leaving 18 bases not matched to a gene. In nucleotides, the CDR3 is TGTGCCAGCAGTGAATGGAACGGGGACAGGGAGAAGGGTGAGCAGTTCTTC. Its translation: CASSEWNGDREKGEQFF.

The chain couples TRBV5-1 to TRBJ2-1; D remains unclear. The CDR3 consists of 15 residues. The germline V and J ends were trimmed by 7 bases and 0 bases, with 14 bases remaining between them. Germline V gene data show CDR1 as SGHRS and CDR2 as YFSETQ. The CDR3 is CASSSLASSYNEQFF. The DNA of the CDR3 is TGCGCCAGCTCCTCTCTTGCTAGCTCCTACAATGAGCAGTTCTTC.

Comment on this clonotype: A single base separates this from a much larger clone, so it may be a read error. This rearrangement joins TRBV20-1 to TRBJ1-4; tentatively, D is TRBD1 (6 bases). Germline CDR1 and CDR2: DFQATT and SNEGSKA (reference sequence). The CDR3 runs 19 residues. This chain's CDR3 is CTARVRDIHTGGTNEKLFF. The CDR3 nucleotides are TGCACTGCTAGAGTCCGGGACATCCACACCGGGGGAACTAATGAAAAACTGTTTTTT.

The V gene is TRBV6-1, the J gene TRBJ1-2; TRBD1 matches at 10 bases. The V segment lost 5 bases and the J segment 4 bases; nucleotides outside the gene matches: 10. Germline lookup yields CDR1 MNHNS and CDR2 SASEGT. The CDR3 has 16 residues. The CDR3 reads CASSYSPGQGPYGYTF. As DNA, the CDR3 is TGTGCCAGCAGTTACTCGCCGGGACAGGGGCCCTATGGCTACACCTTC.

The chain joins TRBV7-2 to TRBJ2-3; TRBD2 aligns across 9 bases. With 1 base clipped from V and 2 bases from J, the junction kept 7 bases outside the gene matches. This CDR3 has 17 residues. The germline V gene encodes CDR1 SGHTA and CDR2 FQGNSA. CDR3 protein: CASSLVGSGSLTDTQYF. CDR3 nucleotides: TGTGCCAGCAGCTTAGTTGGTAGCGGGAGCCTCACAGATACGCAGTATTTT.

Regarding this clonotype: Germline is not matched at one junction end, which may reflect a read error. This chain joins TRBV7-3 and TRBJ2-7; maybe TRBD1 (5 bases). The germline V gene encodes CDR1 SGHTA and CDR2 FQGTGA. The CDR3 spans 15 residues. In nucleotides, the CDR3 is TGCGCCAGCAGCCAGGGCCTGGCACCGGGCTACGAGCAGTACTTC. Translation gives CASSQGLAPGYEQYF.